The 20 T cell receptor beta chains below were found in one sample sequenced in a study of PD-L1 blockade in urothelial cancer. Data came from immunoSEQ multiplex PCR; TCRdb stores just in-frame clones and leaves some out. There are roughly 84,000 clones in the sample; 82% occur only once, and roughly 9.5% lies in the top ten. This sample comprised PBMCs, obtained around atezolizumab (anti-PD-L1) treatment. The receptors shown here come from a man in his 70s with urothelial cancer.

This clone was counted a few times. This chain joins TRBV7-2 and TRBJ2-5; D gene uncertain. V dropped 0 bases and J dropped 2 bases, with 10 bases sitting between them. The CDR3 covers 15 residues. The germline CDR1 and CDR2 sequences are SGHTA and FQGNSA. CDR3 region: CASSLAIARQETQYF. The CDR3 bases are TGTGCCAGCAGCTTAGCGATCGCGCGGCAAGAGACCCAGTACTTC.

The CDR3 coding sequence is TGTGCCATCAGTGACAGGGCCGTTTCGGGGGACACTGAAGCTTTCTTT. Translation: CAISDRAVSGDTEAFF. The rearrangement joins TRBV10-3 to TRBJ1-1; possibly TRBD1 for D (5 bases). Germline V gene lookup returns CDR1 ENHRY and CDR2 SYGVKD. The CDR3 contains 16 residues. Trimming cost V 3 bases and J 3 bases, with 17 bases left between them.

V and J are TRBV9 and TRBJ1-3, with D tentatively TRBD1 (5 bases). CDR1 and CDR2 (germline): SGDLS, YYNGEE. V was pared by 0 bases and J by 2 bases, with 9 bases between. This CDR3 has 15 amino acids. The chain's CDR3 is CASSVVVGPGNTIYF. In nucleotides, the CDR3 is TGTGCCAGCAGCGTAGTGGTGGGGCCTGGAAACACCATATATTTT.

Remarks on this clone: A junction boundary mismatches the germline segment, possibly from a read error. This CDR3 reads CASRPGQGAAF. The DNA for the CDR3 is TGTGCCAGCAGACCGGGACAGGGGGCAGCCTTC. This chain joins TRBV2 and TRBJ1-2; 12 nucleotides agree with TRBD1. This CDR3 is 11 amino acids long. Germline loops: CDR1 SNHLY, CDR2 FYNNEI.

This chain joins TRBV5-5 and TRBJ1-2; 8 nucleotides align to TRBD1. This CDR3 is 15 amino acids long. The trim removed 4 bases at V and 0 bases at J, leaving 5 bases unmatched. CDR1 is SGHKS and CDR2 is YYEKEE in the germline V gene (reference sequence). The CDR3 protein is CASSGKTGANYGYTF. The CDR3 DNA reads as TGTGCCAGCAGCGGGAAGACAGGGGCTAACTATGGCTACACCTTC.

The rearrangement joins TRBV5-5 to TRBJ1-5; TRBD1 matches 8 bases. With 1 base clipped from V and 3 bases from J, the junction kept 6 bases outside the gene matches. This CDR3 spans 16 amino acids. Germline CDR1 reads SGHKS; CDR2 reads YYEKEE (reference sequence). The CDR3, as DNA: TGTGCCAGCAGCTTGTTGCAGGGGGCACACAATCAGCCCCAGCATTTT. This sequence encodes CASSLLQGAHNQPQHF.

This clone was observed once. The chain carries TRBV7-8 and TRBJ2-2; the match to TRBD2 covers 12 bases. Trimming at V came to 5 bases and at J to 5 bases, leaving 6 bases not matched to a gene. There are 16 residues in the CDR3. Germline CDR1 reads SGHVS; CDR2 reads FQNEAQ. CDR3 nucleotides: TGTGCCAGCAGCCCCCGGCTAGCGGGGGGGACCGGGGAGCTGTTTTTT. Translated: CASSPRLAGGTGELFF.

The chain links TRBV7-6 to TRBJ1-4; D remains ambiguous. The CDR3 is 13 amino acids. From germline, CDR1 is SGHVS and CDR2 FNYEAQ. V lost 2 bases to trimming and J lost 7 bases, with 8 bases between them. This CDR3 is CASSLTNFEKLFF. The CDR3 region has the DNA TGTGCCAGCAGCTTAACGAACTTTGAAAAACTGTTTTTT.

This sequence joins TRBV15 and TRBJ2-1; D is ambiguous. Germline-derived CDR1 and CDR2 are LNHNV and YYDKDF (reference sequence). Trimming left V 6 bases short and J 4 bases short, with 7 bases between. This CDR3 has 12 amino acids. The CDR3 DNA sequence: TGTGCCACCAGTCAGGCGTACAATGAGCAGTTCTTC. As protein: CATSQAYNEQFF.

This rearrangement joins TRBV7-9 to TRBJ2-3; the match to TRBD1 covers 7 bases. The CDR3 covers 16 residues. Germline V lookup: CDR1 SEHNR, CDR2 FQNEAQ (reference sequence). V was pared by 5 bases and J by 2 bases, with 10 bases of the junction left unmatched. CDR3 nucleotides: TGTGCCAGCAGCCCACGGGACAGCTCTATCACAGATACGCAGTATTTT. Protein: CASSPRDSSITDTQYF.

The chain links TRBV12-5 to TRBJ1-1; D may be TRBD1 (5 bases). The CDR3 sequence is 14 residues long. Germline CDR1 LGHNT, CDR2 FRNRAP. V was pared by 0 bases and J by 7 bases, with 12 bases between. The CDR3 DNA reads as TGTGCTAGTGGTTTGGTACTCCAGGGCGGTGAAGCTTTCTTT. Translating it yields CASGLVLQGGEAFF.

The genes are TRBV6-5 and TRBJ2-7; 8 bases map to TRBD1. The CDR3 is 14 residues long. Germline V gene lookup returns CDR1 MNHEY and CDR2 SVGAGI. The V and J ends lost 0 bases and 7 bases, in that order; junction bases with no gene match: 5. This CDR3 is CASSYSRGRGEQYF. For the CDR3, the DNA is TGTGCCAGCAGTTACTCCAGGGGGCGAGGGGAGCAGTACTTC.

This chain links TRBV6-5 with TRBJ1-2, with a tentative D call TRBD1 (5 bases). Germline CDR1 is MNHEY and CDR2 is SVGAGI. V gave up 5 bases and J gave up 2 bases, with 12 bases separating them. The CDR3 has 14 amino acids. CDR3 DNA sequence: TGTGCCAGCAGTAACCATGACAGAAACTATGGCTACACCTTC. Protein: CASSNHDRNYGYTF.

V is TRBV2 and J is TRBJ2-7; TRBD1 might be the D (6 bases). Germline CDR1 reads SNHLY; CDR2 reads FYNNEI. Deletions cut 6 bases from V and 0 bases from J, with 9 bases between. The CDR3 extends over 13 amino acids. Written as DNA, the CDR3 is TGTGCCAGCAGGGCAGGGGACTCCTACGAGCAGTACTTC. Amino acids: CASRAGDSYEQYF.

The chain uses TRBV10-3 and TRBJ2-7, with D possibly matching TRBD2 (6 bases). CDR1 and CDR2 from the germline V gene are ENHRY and SYGVKD. The length of the CDR3 is 14 residues. Between the trimmed V and J ends, which lost 6 bases and 2 bases, there was a span of 14 bases. Here the CDR3 DNA reads TGTGCCATCAGCCCGACTAGTCGCACCTACGAGCAGTACTTC. Protein: CAISPTSRTYEQYF.

CDR3 amino acids: CASSLEPVAGNTEAFF. DNA for the CDR3: TGCGCCAGCAGCTTGGAACCGGTAGCGGGAAACACTGAAGCTTTCTTT. The V gene is TRBV5-1, the J gene TRBJ1-1; no reliable D call. The CDR3 runs 16 residues. V lost 0 bases and J 2 bases, leaving 14 bases between the germline ends. Germline CDR1 reads SGHRS; CDR2 reads YFSETQ.

The chain is built from TRBV30 and TRBJ2-7; D might be TRBD1 (6 bases). Germline V lookup: CDR1 GTSNPN, CDR2 SVGIG (reference sequence). V gave up 3 bases and J gave up 8 bases, with 11 bases separating them. The CDR3 runs to 11 residues. The CDR3: CAWRDQGKQYF. The CDR3 nucleotides read TGTGCCTGGAGAGACCAGGGGAAGCAGTACTTC.

The chain recombines TRBV11-3 with TRBJ1-1; D is undetermined. CDR3 length: 13 residues. V was clipped by 3 bases and J by 7 bases, with 12 bases between them. Germline V CDR1 and CDR2: SGHNT, YENEEA. The CDR3 spells CASSFESTGEAFF. In DNA form, the CDR3 reads TGTGCCAGCAGCTTTGAGAGTACGGGTGAAGCTTTCTTT.

This chain joins TRBV29-1 and TRBJ2-7; 8 nucleotides line up with TRBD1. This CDR3 region has 13 residues. Germline assignment: CDR1 SQVTM and CDR2 ANQGSEA. J gave up 6 bases and V 3 bases, and 7 bases lay outside the gene matches. The CDR3 nucleotides are TGCAGCGTTGATAGGACAGGGTCCCGCGAGCAGTACTTC. Protein sequence: CSVDRTGSREQYF.

The chain joins TRBV7-8 to TRBJ1-1, with D maybe TRBD1 (6 bases). The V end lost 3 bases, the J end lost 0 bases, and 20 bases lay between the germline ends. CDR1 is SGHVS and CDR2 is FQNEAQ in the germline V gene. The CDR3 runs 18 residues. The CDR3 nucleotides are TGTGCCAGCAGCTTCCTATCTATGACAGGAAGTATGAACACTGAAGCTTTCTTT. Translation: CASSFLSMTGSMNTEAFF.